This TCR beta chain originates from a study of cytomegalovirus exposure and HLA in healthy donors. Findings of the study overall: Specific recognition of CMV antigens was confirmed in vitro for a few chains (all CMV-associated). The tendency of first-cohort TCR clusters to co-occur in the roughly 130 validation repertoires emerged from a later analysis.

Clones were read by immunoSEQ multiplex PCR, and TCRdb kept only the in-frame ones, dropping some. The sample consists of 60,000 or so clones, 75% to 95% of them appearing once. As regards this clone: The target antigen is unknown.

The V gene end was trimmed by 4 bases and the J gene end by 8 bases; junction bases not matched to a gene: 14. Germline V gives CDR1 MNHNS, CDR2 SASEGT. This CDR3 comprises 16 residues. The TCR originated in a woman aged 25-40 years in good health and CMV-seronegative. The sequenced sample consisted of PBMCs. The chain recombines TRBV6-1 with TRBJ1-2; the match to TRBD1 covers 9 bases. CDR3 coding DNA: TGTGCCAGCAGTGGATACATACCGGGACAGGGTTTCGGCTACACCTTC. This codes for CASSGYIPGQGFGYTF.